The present T cell receptor (beta chain) was sequenced within a study of glioma-infiltrating T cells after dendritic cell vaccination. Study observations and caveats: Few patients contributed both blood and tumor specimens.

Comments on this clone: Its antigen is still unknown.

The primer mix had 60 V beta and 13 J beta primers. Profiled with immunoSEQ multiplex PCR; TCRdb holds only in-frame clones, not every one. The sample lists more than 45,000 clones, about 86% occurring once. Germline V gives CDR1 SEHNR, CDR2 FQNEAQ (reference sequence). The CDR3 is made up of 18 amino acids. Trimming stripped 2 bases from V and 0 bases from J, with 17 bases between. Time point given: after dendritic cell vaccination, including at tumor progression/relapse. Patients had residual fresh-frozen tumor tissue and more than two years of survival data. The material sequenced was blood, taken after dendritic cell vaccination. The TCR comes from a human donor with glioblastoma. The genes are TRBV7-9 and TRBJ1-5; D is ambiguous. CDR3 bases: TGTGCCAGCAGCTTATCTGCCCCGCACAGCTATAGCAATCAGCCCCAGCATTTT. Protein: CASSLSAPHSYSNQPQHF.